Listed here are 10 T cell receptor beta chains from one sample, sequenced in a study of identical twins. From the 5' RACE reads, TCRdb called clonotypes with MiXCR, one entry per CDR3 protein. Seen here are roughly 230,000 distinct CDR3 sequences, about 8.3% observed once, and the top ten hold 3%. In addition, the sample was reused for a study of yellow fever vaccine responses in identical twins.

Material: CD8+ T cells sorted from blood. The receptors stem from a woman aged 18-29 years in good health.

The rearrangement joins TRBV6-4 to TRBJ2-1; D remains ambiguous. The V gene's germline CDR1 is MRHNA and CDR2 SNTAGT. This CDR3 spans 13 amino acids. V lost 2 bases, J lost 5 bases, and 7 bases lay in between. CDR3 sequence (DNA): TGTGCCAGCAGTGACGAAGGGCACAATGAGCAGTTCTTC. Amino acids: CASSDEGHNEQFF.

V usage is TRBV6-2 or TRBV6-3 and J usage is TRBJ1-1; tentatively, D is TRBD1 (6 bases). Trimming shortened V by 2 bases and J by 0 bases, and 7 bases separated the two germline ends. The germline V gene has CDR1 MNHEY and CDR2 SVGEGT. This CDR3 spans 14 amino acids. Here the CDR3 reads CASSYGQMNTEAFF. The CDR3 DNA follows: TGTGCCAGCAGTTACGGACAGATGAACACTGAAGCTTTCTTT.

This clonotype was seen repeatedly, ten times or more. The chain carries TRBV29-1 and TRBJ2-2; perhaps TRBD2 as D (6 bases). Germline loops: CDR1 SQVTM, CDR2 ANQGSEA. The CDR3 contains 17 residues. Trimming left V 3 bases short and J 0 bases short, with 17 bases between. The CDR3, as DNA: TGCAGCGTTGATACGGCGGGGAGGACTCCGAACACCGGGGAGCTGTTTTTT. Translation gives CSVDTAGRTPNTGELFF.

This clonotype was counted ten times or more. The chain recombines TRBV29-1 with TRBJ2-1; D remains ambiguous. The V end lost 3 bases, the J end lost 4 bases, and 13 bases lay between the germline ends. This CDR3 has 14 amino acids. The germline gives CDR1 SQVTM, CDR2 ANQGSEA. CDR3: CSVERQETYNEQFF. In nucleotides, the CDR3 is TGCAGCGTTGAGCGGCAGGAAACATACAATGAGCAGTTCTTC.

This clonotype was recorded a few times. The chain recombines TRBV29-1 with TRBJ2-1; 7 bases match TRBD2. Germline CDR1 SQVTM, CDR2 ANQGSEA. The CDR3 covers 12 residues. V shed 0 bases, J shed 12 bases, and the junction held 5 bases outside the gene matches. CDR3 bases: TGCAGCGTTGAAGATCTGGGGGAGGGGCAGTTCTTC. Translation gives CSVEDLGEGQFF.

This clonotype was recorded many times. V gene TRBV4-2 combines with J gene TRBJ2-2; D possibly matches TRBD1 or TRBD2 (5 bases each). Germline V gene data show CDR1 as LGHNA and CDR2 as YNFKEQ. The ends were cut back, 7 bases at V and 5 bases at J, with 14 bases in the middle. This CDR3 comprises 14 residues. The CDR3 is CASKGTTETGELFF. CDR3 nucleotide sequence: TGTGCCAGCAAGGGGACGACAGAGACCGGGGAGCTGTTTTTT.

The CDR3: CASSRLPGGLNQETQYF. DNA of the CDR3: TGTGCCAGCAGTAGACTACCGGGGGGCCTGAACCAAGAGACCCAGTACTTC. The chain has TRBV6-1 and TRBJ2-5, with a possible D match to TRBD2 (7 bases). Trimming pared 5 bases from V and 0 bases from J, leaving 19 bases between. The CDR3 has 17 residues. From germline, CDR1 is MNHNS and CDR2 SASEGT.

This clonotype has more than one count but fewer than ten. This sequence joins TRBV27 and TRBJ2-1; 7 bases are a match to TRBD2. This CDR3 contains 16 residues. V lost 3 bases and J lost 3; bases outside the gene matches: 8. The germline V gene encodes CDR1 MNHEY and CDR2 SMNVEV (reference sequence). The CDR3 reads CASSLVPGGGYNEQFF. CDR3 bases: TGTGCCAGCAGTTTGGTTCCGGGAGGTGGCTACAATGAGCAGTTCTTC.

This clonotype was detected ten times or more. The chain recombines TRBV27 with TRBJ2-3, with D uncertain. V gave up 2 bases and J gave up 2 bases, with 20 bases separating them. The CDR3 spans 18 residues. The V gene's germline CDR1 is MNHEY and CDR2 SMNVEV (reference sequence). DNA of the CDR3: TGTGCCAGCAGTTTAACGTTTTGGAACCAACTCGACACAGATACGCAGTATTTT. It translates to CASSLTFWNQLDTDTQYF.

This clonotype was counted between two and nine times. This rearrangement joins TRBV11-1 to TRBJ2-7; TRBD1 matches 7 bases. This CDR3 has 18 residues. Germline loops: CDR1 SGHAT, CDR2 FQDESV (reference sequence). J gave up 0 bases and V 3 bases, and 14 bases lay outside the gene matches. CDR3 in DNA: TGTGCCAGCAGCTTGATTCAAACCGGGACAGTGGACTCCTACGAGCAGTACTTC. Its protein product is CASSLIQTGTVDSYEQYF.